The present entry profiles one TCR beta chain with its context. This clone was seen more than once but under ten times. The antigen it recognizes is unknown. It has no much larger one-base neighbor in the sample; base qualities were not kept. The CDR3 has 17 amino acids, counting the end cysteine and phenylalanine. The DNA shown is the 51-base CDR3, in frame from base 1. From the germline V gene (reference sequence), CDR1 is LGHDT and CDR2 is YNNKEL. V drops 0 bases and J drops 3 bases, leaving 14 bases in between. These data originate in a study of blood T cell repertoires in COVID-19 (dated by TCRdb to about 2020). With regard to the full study: Samples from collaborators originated in the United States, Italy and Spain and spanned both the acute and convalescent phases of COVID-19. A freely available public database, intended as a resource for researchers studying the immune response to SARS-CoV-2, is where the repertoires were released. Deeply sampled blood TCRbeta repertoires from subjects exposed to, actively infected with, or recovered from COVID-19 were included in the dataset. The samples were drawn from the first 160 participants of the ongoing ImmuneRACE study and from 1,254 subjects provided by 6 global collaborators. The material from the prospective study consisted of cDNA or gDNA derived from T cells, B-cell-depleted T cells, or PBMCs. The sample metadata nearly always contained a de-identified subject ID, COVID-19 status, age in years and sex. Where available, HLA class I and class II types were taken from metadata supplied by the sample provider and were not determined by assay-based typing. Beyond this particular receptor, the publication reports: The quantity of clinical and demographic metadata differed by source and by participant and was supplied without curation.

Enrolling through a virtual design, the prospective study's participants ranged in age from about 18 to 100 years and lived across about two dozen United States geographic areas. Cohort assignment in the prospective study relied on participant-reported clinical history from a screening survey and a study questionnaire. Recovered participants in ImmuneRACE Cohort 3 were defined by two consecutive negative NP/OP PCR tests, clearance by a healthcare professional, or resolution of symptoms. Mobile phlebotomists in the prospective study collected whole blood, serum and a nasopharyngeal or oropharyngeal swab from every participant. Additional blood draws and questionnaires over an approximately 2-month period could optionally be provided by prospective study participants. Before DNA extraction, blood samples from the prospective study were shipped at room temperature or frozen. The immunoSEQ Assay, a bias-controlled multiplex PCR, was used to amplify TCRbeta CDR3 regions from genomic DNA. The source study handled its data this way. The number of nucleated cells in each sample was estimated by amplification of reference gene primers within the assay. To quantify the absolute abundance of each unique TCRbeta CDR3 rearrangement, sequence reads were collapsed and filtered. For each sample, productive Simpson clonality was calculated as the square root of Simpson's diversity index across productive rearrangements. As stored in TCRdb, this immuneACCESS dataset retains in-frame rearrangements with V and J assigned. A fraction of the clones does not appear; measured against another copy, unresolved V genes explain less than half of the discrepancy, and the remainder lacks a known reason. Clonal size and the V and J genes are those of that table, whereas D and trimming came from the DNA. In this sample the table shows about 380,000 clones, 88% of which occur a single time. 1.2% of the sample comes from the top ten.

Sequenced input: PBMCs or T cells enriched from blood (not recorded which). Recombination joined TRBV3-1 (or the pseudogene TRBV3-2) with TRBJ1-4; the D segment could be TRBD1, given 5 matching bases. The clonotype was recovered from a woman aged 18-29 years who had recovered from COVID-19. In nucleotides, the sequence is TGTGCCAGCAGCCAAGAATTGCGGGAAGGGGCTAATGAAAAACTGTTTTTT. Protein translation: CASSQELREGANEKLFF.